The rows below give T cell receptor beta chains drawn from one sample of a study of blood T cell repertoires in COVID-19. Assay used: immunoSEQ multiplex PCR; TCRdb lists only in-frame clones, some missing. The profile shows under 350,000 clones, 80% to 90% of them singletons. Material for sequencing was PBMCs or T cells enriched from blood (not recorded which). The receptors come from a woman aged 40 to 50 with acute COVID-19. The CDR3 runs from the conserved cysteine through the conserved F or W. D genes are given only for firm matches. Size tells how often a clone was seen (once, few, many) or the class of an expanded clone, and some rows leave it out.

D gene: TRBD1
clone size: -
V gene: TRBV7-3
J gene: TRBJ1-5
CDR3 DNA: TGTGCCAGCAGCTTATCGGGGACAGGGAATCAGCCCCAGCATTTT
CDR3 protein: CASSLSGTGNQPQHF

D gene: TRBD2
clone size: -
V gene: TRBV5-5
J gene: TRBJ2-5
CDR3 DNA: TGTGCCAGCAGTTGGAGCGGGGGGACACAAGAGACCCAGTACTTC
CDR3 protein: CASSWSGGTQETQYF

D gene: -
clone size: -
V gene: TRBV7-9
J gene: TRBJ1-2
CDR3 DNA: TGTGCCAGCAGCTCTCTAGGCGGGGGGCCTGGTGGCTACACCTTC
CDR3 protein: CASSSLGGGPGGYTF

D gene: -
clone size: -
V gene: TRBV19
J gene: TRBJ1-1
CDR3 DNA: TGTGCCAGTAGTATAGATCGCGGCAGGGTGATGAACACTGAAGCTTTCTTT
CDR3 protein: CASSIDRGRVMNTEAFF

D gene: -
clone size: -
V gene: TRBV2
J gene: TRBJ2-5
CDR3 DNA: TGTGCCAGCAGTGAAGCGCTTCGGGAGACCCAGTACTTC
CDR3 protein: CASSEALRETQYF

D gene: TRBD1
clone size: -
V gene: TRBV4-2
J gene: TRBJ1-4
CDR3 DNA: TGTGCCAGCAGCCAAGACCCGACACCGGGACAGGGGGCGGTTACATCTAATGAAAAACTGTTTTTT
CDR3 protein: CASSQDPTPGQGAVTSNEKLFF

D gene: TRBD1
clone size: -
V gene: TRBV19
J gene: TRBJ1-5
CDR3 DNA: TGTGCCAGTGGTTGGTGGGGACAGGGATTAGGTCAGCCCCAGCATTTT
CDR3 protein: CASGWWGQGLGQPQHF

D gene: -
clone size: -
V gene: TRBV15
J gene: TRBJ2-1
CDR3 DNA: TGTGCCACCAGCTCCCGGGACAAGGGCCTGAATGAGCAGTTCTTC
CDR3 protein: CATSSRDKGLNEQFF

D gene: TRBD2
clone size: -
V gene: TRBV10-3
J gene: TRBJ2-1
CDR3 DNA: TGTGCCATCAGTTTCTCCACGAAAGCGGGGCCTAAAAACAATGAGCAGTTCTTC
CDR3 protein: CAISFSTKAGPKNNEQFF

D gene: -
clone size: -
V gene: TRBV28
J gene: TRBJ1-1
CDR3 DNA: TGTGCCAGCAAGGAGGGAGCCGAAGCTTTCTTT
CDR3 protein: CASKEGAEAFF

D gene: -
clone size: -
V gene: TRBV21-1
J gene: TRBJ1-2
CDR3 DNA: TGTGCCAGCAGCAAAGTCGGGGGGGACTATGGCTACACCTTC
CDR3 protein: CASSKVGGDYGYTF

D gene: TRBD1
clone size: -
V gene: TRBV19
J gene: TRBJ1-4
CDR3 DNA: TGTGCCAGTAGTACCAAACGGACAGGGGATGAAAAACTGTTTTTT
CDR3 protein: CASSTKRTGDEKLFF

D gene: TRBD1
clone size: -
V gene: TRBV4-3
J gene: TRBJ1-2
CDR3 DNA: TGCGCCAGCAGCCAAGATACCGGGACAGGGGGTGGCTACACCTTC
CDR3 protein: CASSQDTGTGGGYTF

D gene: TRBD1
clone size: -
V gene: TRBV7-9
J gene: TRBJ1-2
CDR3 DNA: TGTGCCAGCAGCTTGGACAGGTACCTGGGTGGCTACACCTTC
CDR3 protein: CASSLDRYLGGYTF

D gene: -
clone size: -
V gene: TRBV28
J gene: TRBJ2-7
CDR3 DNA: TGTGCCAGCACTACCACTACGGAGCAGTACTTC
CDR3 protein: CASTTTTEQYF

D gene: TRBD1
clone size: -
V gene: TRBV27
J gene: TRBJ1-6
CDR3 DNA: TGTGCCAGCAGTTTCAGGGACAGGGGTTCACCCCTCCACTTT
CDR3 protein: CASSFRDRGSPLHF

D gene: -
clone size: -
V gene: TRBV7-8
J gene: TRBJ1-4
CDR3 DNA: TGTGCCAGCAGCTTAATCGGGGGAAAGAATGAAAAACTGTTTTTT
CDR3 protein: CASSLIGGKNEKLFF

D gene: -
clone size: -
V gene: TRBV29-1
J gene: TRBJ1-5
CDR3 DNA: TGCAGCGTCGTTGGGGGCAGCAATCAGCCCCAGCATTTT
CDR3 protein: CSVVGGSNQPQHF

D gene: -
clone size: -
V gene: TRBV9
J gene: TRBJ2-3
CDR3 DNA: TGTGCCAGCAGCCCACTTAGCGGTCTTTCCACAGATACGCAGTATTTT
CDR3 protein: CASSPLSGLSTDTQYF

D gene: TRBD2
clone size: -
V gene: TRBV7-3
J gene: TRBJ2-3
CDR3 DNA: TGTGCCAGCAGCTTAACGGGTAGCGGGGTCAGAGGCACAGATACGCAGTATTTT
CDR3 protein: CASSLTGSGVRGTDTQYF

D gene: -
clone size: once
V gene: TRBV7-2
J gene: TRBJ2-2
CDR3 DNA: TGTGCCAGCAGCTTAGTTCGAGTCGGAGGGAGGGAGCTGTTTTTT
CDR3 protein: CASSLVRVGGRELFF

D gene: TRBD1
clone size: -
V gene: TRBV7-8
J gene: TRBJ1-1
CDR3 DNA: TGTGCCAGCAGCCCACCCCCTACAGGGGTTCGGACTGAAGCTTTCTTT
CDR3 protein: CASSPPPTGVRTEAFF

D gene: -
clone size: -
V gene: TRBV9
J gene: TRBJ1-4
CDR3 DNA: TGTGCCAGCAGCGTAGAGAGGGGGACGGGAGAAAAACTGTTTTTT
CDR3 protein: CASSVERGTGEKLFF

D gene: -
clone size: -
V gene: TRBV5-1
J gene: TRBJ2-3
CDR3 DNA: TGCGCCAGCAGCTTGAATTCCCGAGGAGGGGATACGCAGTATTTT
CDR3 protein: CASSLNSRGGDTQYF

D gene: -
clone size: -
V gene: TRBV28
J gene: TRBJ1-1
CDR3 DNA: TGTGCCAGCAGTTTAAAGCAGGGTATCAGAATGAACACTGAAGCTTTCTTT
CDR3 protein: CASSLKQGIRMNTEAFF

D gene: TRBD2
clone size: -
V gene: TRBV28
J gene: TRBJ2-1
CDR3 DNA: TGTGCCAGCAGTTTATGGGGTGGGAGGGCCTACAATGAGCAGTTCTTC
CDR3 protein: CASSLWGGRAYNEQFF

D gene: TRBD2
clone size: -
V gene: TRBV7-8
J gene: TRBJ2-4
CDR3 DNA: TGTGCCAGCAGCCCCCCGTCTAGCGGGGTAGCCAAAAACATTCAGTACTTC
CDR3 protein: CASSPPSSGVAKNIQYF

D gene: -
clone size: once
V gene: TRBV7-6
J gene: TRBJ1-4
CDR3 DNA: TGTGCCAGCAGCTTAGGGGCCGGGACAAACGATAATGAAAAACTGTTTTTT
CDR3 protein: CASSLGAGTNDNEKLFF

D gene: TRBD1
clone size: -
V gene: TRBV28
J gene: TRBJ1-5
CDR3 DNA: TGTGCCAGCAGTCAGACAGGGGGTTATAGCAATCAGCCCCAGCATTTT
CDR3 protein: CASSQTGGYSNQPQHF